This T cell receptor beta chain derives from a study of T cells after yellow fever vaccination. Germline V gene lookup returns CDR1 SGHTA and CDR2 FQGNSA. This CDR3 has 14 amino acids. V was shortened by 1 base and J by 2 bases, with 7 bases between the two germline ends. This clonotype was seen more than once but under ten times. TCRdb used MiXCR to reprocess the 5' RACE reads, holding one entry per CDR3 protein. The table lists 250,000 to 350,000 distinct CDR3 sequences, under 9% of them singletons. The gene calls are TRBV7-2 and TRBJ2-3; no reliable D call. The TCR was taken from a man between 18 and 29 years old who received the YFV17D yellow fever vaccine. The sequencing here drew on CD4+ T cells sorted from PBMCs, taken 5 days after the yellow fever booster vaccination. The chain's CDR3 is CASSLGQYTDTQYF. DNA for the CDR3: TGTGCCAGCAGCTTAGGCCAGTACACAGATACGCAGTATTTT.